Listed here are 25 T cell receptor beta chains from one sample, sequenced in a study of cytomegalovirus exposure and HLA in healthy donors. The PCR made use of 60 Vbeta and 13 Jbeta primers. Some clones are missing from TCRdb's copy, which holds only in-frame ones; the method was immunoSEQ multiplex PCR. Of 35,000 to 50,000 clones in the sample, 60% to 85% were seen once. Sequenced material: PBMCs. These receptors were taken from a man in his thirties or forties in good health and CMV-seronegative.

This sequence joins TRBV11-3 and TRBJ2-3, with 13 positions matching TRBD2. Germline lookup yields CDR1 SGHNT and CDR2 YENEEA. The CDR3 is 15 amino acids. The trim removed 8 bases at V and 6 bases at J, leaving 8 bases unmatched. CDR3 in amino acids: CASGYGTSGADTQYF. CDR3 coding DNA: TGTGCCAGCGGCTACGGGACTAGCGGGGCGGATACGCAGTATTTT. The whole variable domain, filled in from reference TRBV11-3 and TRBJ2-3, reads EAGVVQSPRYKIIEKKQPVAFWCNPISGHNTLYWYLQNLGQGPELLIRYENEEAVDDSQLPKDRFSAERLKGVDSTLKIQPAELGDSAVYLCASGYGTSGADTQYFGPGTRLTVL.

This clone occurred a few times. The chain joins TRBV5-6 to TRBJ2-3, with 12 bases that match TRBD2. The germline CDR1 and CDR2 sequences are SGHDT and YYEEEE. J was trimmed by 3 bases and V by 1 base; bases with no gene match: 3. CDR3 length equals 16 residues. The CDR3, as DNA: TGTGCCAGCAGCTTGAAACTAGCGGGAGGTACAGATACGCAGTATTTT. Its protein is CASSLKLAGGTDTQYF.

The V call is TRBV30, the J call TRBJ1-2; TRBD1 agrees at 11 bases. With 0 bases clipped from V and 9 bases from J, the junction kept 12 bases outside the gene matches. This CDR3 contains 16 residues. CDR1 and CDR2 (germline): GTSNPN, SVGIG (reference sequence). CDR3 region: CAWSVEWDRGFGRYTF. CDR3 bases: TGTGCCTGGAGTGTAGAGTGGGACAGGGGGTTCGGCCGCTACACCTTC.

The V gene is TRBV29-1, the J gene TRBJ2-7; 7 nucleotides match TRBD1. CDR3 length: 12 amino acids. The V segment lost 7 bases and the J segment 1 base; nucleotides outside the gene matches: 4. Germline V lookup: CDR1 SQVTM, CDR2 ANQGSEA. The CDR3 DNA reads as TGCAGCGGGGGGACAGATTCCTACGAGCAGTACTTC. It is translated as CSGGTDSYEQYF.

J is TRBJ2-5 and V is TRBV4-2, with D unclear. Germline assignment: CDR1 LGHNA and CDR2 YNFKEQ. Trimming removed 1 base at V and 0 bases at J, with 12 bases between. The CDR3 length is 16 residues. CDR3 loop: CASSQGQNPYQETQYF. The CDR3 nucleotides are TGTGCCAGCAGCCAAGGGCAGAACCCCTACCAAGAGACCCAGTACTTC.

The CDR3 nucleotides are TGCGCCAGCAGCAAGTTTGACAGGGCATCCTACGAGCAGTACTTC. Encoded protein: CASSKFDRASYEQYF. The genes are TRBV5-1 and TRBJ2-7; TRBD1 matches at 7 bases. Germline trimming cut 4 bases from V and 1 base from J; bases unmatched to any gene: 8. Germline assignment: CDR1 SGHRS and CDR2 YFSETQ. CDR3 size: 15 residues.

The CDR3 spells CASSSRGSSYEQYF. The CDR3 coding sequence is TGTGCCAGCAGTAGCAGGGGAAGCTCCTACGAGCAGTACTTC. V and J are TRBV6-5 and TRBJ2-7, with D maybe TRBD1 (6 bases). V lost 5 bases, J lost 0 bases, and 11 bases lay in between. The CDR3 loop spans 14 amino acids. Germline V gene sequence: CDR1 MNHEY, CDR2 SVGAGI.

This chain uses TRBV27 with TRBJ2-7; D may be TRBD1 (5 bases). Trimming took 5 bases from V and 7 from J, leaving 15 bases between them. This CDR3 is built from 13 residues. Germline CDR1 reads MNHEY; CDR2 reads SMNVEV (reference sequence). CDR3 loop: CASSEVRAREQYF. The CDR3 coding sequence is TGTGCCAGCAGTGAGGTCAGGGCCAGGGAGCAGTACTTC.

V and J are TRBV6-4 and TRBJ1-1, with 9 bases that match TRBD1. Per germline, CDR1 MRHNA and CDR2 SNTAGT. CDR3 length: 15 residues. V lost 2 bases and J lost 11; bases outside the gene matches: 12. The CDR3: CASSDEATTGTGAFF. In nucleotides, the CDR3 is TGTGCCAGCAGTGACGAAGCCACAACCGGGACAGGGGCTTTCTTT.

A few counts support this clone. Additional DNA sequences in this sample encode the identical CDR3. V and J are TRBV5-6 and TRBJ2-6, with D hard to call. There are 15 residues in the CDR3. Germline V gene sequence: CDR1 SGHDT, CDR2 YYEEEE. V dropped 0 bases and J dropped 0 bases, with 4 bases sitting between them. CDR3 sequence (DNA): TGTGCCAGCAGCTTGGGTCTCTCTGGGGCCAACGTCCTGACTTTC. This encodes CASSLGLSGANVLTF.

The chain carries TRBV2 and TRBJ1-1, with 10 bases matching TRBD1. After removal of 8 bases from V and 5 bases from J, the junction contained 14 bases not matched to a gene. CDR1 and CDR2 from the germline V gene are SNHLY and FYNNEI. The CDR3 runs 16 residues. The CDR3 loop is CASDFFTGQGRTEAFF. The CDR3 DNA reads as TGTGCCAGCGATTTTTTTACGGGACAGGGGAGGACTGAAGCTTTCTTT.

CDR3 in amino acids: CASSRLAGGPREQFF. The CDR3, as DNA: TGTGCCAGCAGTAGACTAGCGGGAGGGCCTAGGGAGCAGTTCTTC. This chain connects TRBV6-6 to TRBJ2-1, with 14 nucleotides matching TRBD2. J gave up 10 bases and V 5 bases, and 7 bases lay outside the gene matches. Germline V gene lookup returns CDR1 MNHNY and CDR2 SVGAGI (reference sequence). There are 15 residues in the CDR3.

The V and J genes are TRBV7-9 and TRBJ2-7; possible D gene TRBD2, 10 bases. This CDR3 has 18 residues. The V gene's germline CDR1 is SEHNR and CDR2 FQNEAQ (reference sequence). V was cut by 7 bases and J by 3 bases, with 28 bases left in between. The CDR3 DNA follows: TGTGCCAGCACTCCGGGACAGGGTGGCACTAGCGGGAACTACGAGCAGTACTTC. Translating gives CASTPGQGGTSGNYEQYF.

CDR3: CASSLTILYEQYF. CDR3 in DNA: TGTGCCAGCAGTCTGACTATCCTCTACGAGCAGTACTTC. This rearrangement joins TRBV6-5 to TRBJ2-7; possible D gene TRBD2, 5 bases. The V gene's germline CDR1 is MNHEY and CDR2 SVGAGI. V was shortened by 5 bases and J by 3 bases, with 11 bases between the two germline ends. This CDR3 contains 13 residues.

The chain couples TRBV6-6 to TRBJ1-4; 7 nucleotides match TRBD1. Losses at the gene ends were 3 bases for V and 8 bases for J; bases not matched to a gene: 6. Germline V gene sequence: CDR1 MNHNY, CDR2 SVGAGI (reference sequence). The CDR3 is made up of 14 amino acids. The CDR3 here is CASSYGTAPEKLFF. In DNA, the CDR3 is TGTGCCAGCAGTTATGGGACAGCGCCAGAAAAACTGTTTTTT.

This sequence joins TRBV5-5 and TRBJ2-1, with a tentative D call TRBD2 (6 bases). Germline V gene sequence: CDR1 SGHKS, CDR2 YYEKEE (reference sequence). V was pared by 1 base and J by 7 bases, with 9 bases between. The CDR3 is made up of 13 amino acids. The CDR3: CASSLQEGNEQFF. The CDR3 DNA is TGTGCCAGCAGCTTGCAGGAGGGGAATGAGCAGTTCTTC. Using reference TRBV5-5 and TRBJ2-1 for the parts outside the CDR3, the full variable domain is DAGVTQSPTHLIKTRGQQVTLRCSPISGHKSVSWYQQVLGQGPQFIFQYYEKEERGRGNFPDRFSARQFPNYSSELNVNALLLGDSALYLCASSLQEGNEQFFGPGTRLTVL.

CDR3 region: CSARQDTEAFF. The CDR3 nucleotides are TGCAGTGCTAGACAGGACACTGAAGCTTTCTTT. J is TRBJ1-1 and V is TRBV20-1; no definite D call. There are 11 residues in the CDR3. Trimming removed 2 bases at V and 3 bases at J, with 4 bases between. Germline values: CDR1 DFQATT, CDR2 SNEGSKA (reference sequence).

The chain carries TRBV5-1 and TRBJ1-4, with a possible D match to TRBD1 (5 bases). CDR1 is SGHRS, CDR2 YFSETQ, per germline. V gave up 4 bases and J gave up 0 bases, with 10 bases separating them. The CDR3 consists of 15 residues. Written as DNA, the CDR3 is TGCGCCAGCAGCATTATGACAGCAACTAATGAAAAACTGTTTTTT. Protein product: CASSIMTATNEKLFF.

Note on this clone: A read error may account for a junction end that differs from germline. J is TRBJ1-6 and V is TRBV7-9; no reliable D call. This CDR3 is 16 amino acids long. Germline V lookup: CDR1 SEHNR, CDR2 FQNEAQ (reference sequence). The CDR3 sequence: CSSSPDSGGYGSPLHF. The CDR3 DNA is TGTTCCAGCAGTCCGGACTCGGGAGGGTATGGTTCACCCCTCCACTTT.

With regard to this clone: A read error may produce the germline difference seen at one junction end. V gene TRBV7-9 combines with J gene TRBJ2-7; tentative D call: TRBD2 (6 bases). CDR3 length equals 15 residues. Germline CDR1 SEHNR, CDR2 FQNEAQ (reference sequence). The CDR3 region has the DNA TGTTCCAGCAGCTCAAGAACTGGGGGGTCCTACGAGCAGTACTTC. It yields the protein CSSSSRTGGSYEQYF. Drawing the rest from reference TRBV7-9 and TRBJ2-7, the complete variable domain is DTGVSQNPRHKITKRGQNVTFRCDPISEHNRLYWYRQTLGQGPEFLTYFQNEAQLEKSRLLSDRFSAERPKGSFSTLEIQRTEQGDSAMYLCSSSSRTGGSYEQYFGPGTRLTVT.

The V and J genes are TRBV7-2 and TRBJ1-1; D call uncertain. Trimming pared 5 bases from V and 0 bases from J, leaving 16 bases between. The CDR3 runs to 16 residues. Per the germline V gene, CDR1 is SGHTA and CDR2 is FQGNSA. CDR3 loop: CASSLRVGQVNTEAFF. CDR3 coding DNA: TGTGCCAGCAGCCTACGCGTCGGCCAGGTGAACACTGAAGCTTTCTTT.

CDR3 bases: TGTGCCTGGATTTCAGGGGACAGGGGGCTACGGGTGCGTCAGCCCCAGCATTTT. Its translation is CAWISGDRGLRVRQPQHF. The genes are TRBV30 and TRBJ1-5; 12 nucleotides align to TRBD1. CDR1 and CDR2 (germline): GTSNPN, SVGIG (reference sequence). After removal of 4 bases from V and 6 bases from J, the junction contained 16 bases not matched to a gene. This CDR3 region has 18 residues.

This chain connects TRBV7-2 to TRBJ1-1; perhaps TRBD1 as D (6 bases). There are 17 residues in the CDR3. The germline V and J ends were trimmed by 2 bases and 12 bases, with 28 bases remaining between them. Germline V gene lookup returns CDR1 SGHTA and CDR2 FQGNSA. Here the CDR3 reads CASSLRRVRDRPSFTFF. In nucleotides, the CDR3 is TGTGCCAGCAGCTTAAGACGGGTACGAGACAGGCCCAGTTTTACTTTCTTT.

The chain links TRBV7-2 to TRBJ1-5, with a weak D call TRBD1 (6 bases). V lost 3 bases and J lost 3, with 9 bases in between. CDR1 SGHTA and CDR2 FQGNSA come from the germline V gene. CDR3 size: 14 residues. The CDR3 nucleotides read TGTGCCAGCAGCTTCGACAGGCCCAATCAGCCCCAGCATTTT. Translating gives CASSFDRPNQPQHF.

The chain employs TRBV9 and TRBJ2-1; 8 bases map to TRBD2. Germline CDR1 reads SGDLS; CDR2 reads YYNGEE. The CDR3 loop spans 17 amino acids. The trim removed 1 base at V and 6 bases at J, leaving 12 bases unmatched. This chain's CDR3 is CASSVTDSGSFFNEQFF. In DNA form, the CDR3 reads TGTGCCAGCAGCGTAACAGACAGCGGGAGTTTCTTCAATGAGCAGTTCTTC.